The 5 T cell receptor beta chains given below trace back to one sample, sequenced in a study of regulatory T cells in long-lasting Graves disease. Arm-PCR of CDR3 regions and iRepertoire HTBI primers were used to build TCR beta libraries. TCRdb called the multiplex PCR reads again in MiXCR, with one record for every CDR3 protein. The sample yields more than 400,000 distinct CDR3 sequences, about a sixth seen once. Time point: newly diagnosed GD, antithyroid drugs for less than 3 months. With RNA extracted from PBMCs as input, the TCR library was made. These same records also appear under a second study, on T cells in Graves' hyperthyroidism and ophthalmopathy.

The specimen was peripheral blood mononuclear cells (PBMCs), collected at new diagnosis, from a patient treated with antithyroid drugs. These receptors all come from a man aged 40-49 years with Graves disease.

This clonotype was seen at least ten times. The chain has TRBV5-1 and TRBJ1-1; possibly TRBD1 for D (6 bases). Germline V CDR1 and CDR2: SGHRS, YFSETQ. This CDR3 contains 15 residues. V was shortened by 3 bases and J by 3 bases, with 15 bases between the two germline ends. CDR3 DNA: TGCGCCAGCAGCTGGGGGGCAAGGGGTGACACTGAAGCTTTCTTT. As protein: CASSWGARGDTEAFF.

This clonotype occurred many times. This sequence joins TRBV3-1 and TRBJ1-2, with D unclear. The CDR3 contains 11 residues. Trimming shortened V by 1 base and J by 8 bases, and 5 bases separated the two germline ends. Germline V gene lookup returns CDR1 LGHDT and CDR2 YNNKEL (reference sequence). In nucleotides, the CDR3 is TGTGCCAGCAGCCAAGGCGCCGGCTACACCTTC. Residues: CASSQGAGYTF.

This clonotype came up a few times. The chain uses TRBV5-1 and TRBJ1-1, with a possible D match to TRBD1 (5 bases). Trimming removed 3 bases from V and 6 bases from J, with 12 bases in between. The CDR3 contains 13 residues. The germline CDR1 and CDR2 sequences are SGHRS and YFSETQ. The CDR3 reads CASSWGREAEAFF. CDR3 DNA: TGCGCCAGCAGCTGGGGACGCGAAGCTGAAGCTTTCTTT.

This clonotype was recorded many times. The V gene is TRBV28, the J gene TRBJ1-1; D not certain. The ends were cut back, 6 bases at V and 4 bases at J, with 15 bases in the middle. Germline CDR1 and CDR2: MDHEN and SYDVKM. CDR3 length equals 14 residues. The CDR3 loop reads CASSPFGVGTEAFF. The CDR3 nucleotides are TGTGCCAGCAGCCCCTTCGGGGTAGGCACTGAAGCTTTCTTT.

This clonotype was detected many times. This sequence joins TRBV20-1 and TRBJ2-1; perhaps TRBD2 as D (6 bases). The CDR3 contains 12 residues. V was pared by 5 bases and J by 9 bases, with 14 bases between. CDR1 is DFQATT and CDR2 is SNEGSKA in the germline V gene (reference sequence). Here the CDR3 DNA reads TGCAGTGCTGGAGGTGGGAGGAGTGAGCAGTTCTTC. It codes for CSAGGGRSEQFF.